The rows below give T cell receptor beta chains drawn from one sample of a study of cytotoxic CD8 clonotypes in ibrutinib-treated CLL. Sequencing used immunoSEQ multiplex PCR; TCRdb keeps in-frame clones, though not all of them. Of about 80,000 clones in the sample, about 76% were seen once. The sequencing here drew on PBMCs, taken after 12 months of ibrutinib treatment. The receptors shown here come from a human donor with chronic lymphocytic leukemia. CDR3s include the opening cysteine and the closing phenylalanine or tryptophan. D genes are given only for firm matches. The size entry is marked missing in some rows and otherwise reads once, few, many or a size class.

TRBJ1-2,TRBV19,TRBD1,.,CASSIKAGQVGYTF,TGTGCCAGTAGTATAAAGGCGGGACAGGTCGGCTACACCTTC
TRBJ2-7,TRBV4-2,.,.,CASSQDVWGPFGEQYF,TGTGCCAGCAGCCAAGATGTGTGGGGCCCCTTCGGGGAGCAGTACTTC
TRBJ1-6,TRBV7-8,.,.,CASSVGHPYNSPLHF,TGTGCCAGCAGCGTCGGACACCCCTATAATTCACCCCTCCACTTT
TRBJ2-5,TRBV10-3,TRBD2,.,CAISPGGVAGGGETQYF,TGTGCCATCAGCCCCGGCGGGGTAGCGGGGGGAGGGGAGACCCAGTACTTC
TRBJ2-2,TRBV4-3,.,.,CASSQIRAFGELFF,TGCGCCAGCAGCCAAATACGGGCCTTCGGGGAGCTGTTTTTT
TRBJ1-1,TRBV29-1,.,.,CSVEGWQGNEAFF,TGCAGCGTTGAAGGGTGGCAGGGGAACGAAGCTTTCTTT
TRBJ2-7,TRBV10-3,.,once,CAISRSLTYEQYF,TGTGCCATCAGCCGGAGCCTGACCTACGAGCAGTACTTC
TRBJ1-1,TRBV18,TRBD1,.,CASSPFGTDLNTEAFF,TGTGCCAGCTCACCATTTGGGACAGACCTAAACACTGAAGCTTTCTTT
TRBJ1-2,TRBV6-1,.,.,CASRPDRNYGYTF,TGTGCCAGCAGGCCAGACCGTAACTATGGCTACACCTTC
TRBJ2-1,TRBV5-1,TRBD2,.,CASSLGVAGGREAFF,TGCGCCAGCAGCTTGGGGGTAGCGGGCGGACGGGAAGCGTTCTTC
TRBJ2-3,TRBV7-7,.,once,CASSQPPADTQYF,TGTGCCAGCAGCCAACCCCCGGCAGATACGCAGTATTTT
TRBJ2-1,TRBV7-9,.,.,CASSLGRGLGEQFF,TGTGCCAGCAGCTTGGGCAGGGGACTTGGGGAGCAGTTCTTC
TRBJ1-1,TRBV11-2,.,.,CASSLYGNTEAFF,TGTGCCAGCAGCCTGTACGGGAACACTGAAGCTTTCTTT
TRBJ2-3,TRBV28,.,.,CAVTSTDTQYF,TGTGCAGTAACTAGCACAGATACGCAGTATTTT
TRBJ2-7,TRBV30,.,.,CALWGTSYEQYF,TGTGCCCTGTGGGGGACCTCCTACGAGCAGTACTTC
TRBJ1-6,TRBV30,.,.,CAWARRNSPLHF,TGTGCCTGGGCTCGCCGGAATTCACCCCTCCACTTT
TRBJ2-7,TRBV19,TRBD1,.,CASSVDRGSSYEQYF,TGTGCCAGTAGTGTGGACAGGGGGAGCTCCTACGAGCAGTACTTC
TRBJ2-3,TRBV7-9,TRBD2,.,CASPRGVADTQYF,TGTGCCAGCCCCCGGGGGGTGGCAGATACGCAGTATTTT
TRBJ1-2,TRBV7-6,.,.,CASRGTSGGGYTF,TGTGCCAGCAGGGGAACTTCCGGGGGTGGCTACACCTTC
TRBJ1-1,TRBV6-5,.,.,CATAHYPGPNTEAFF,TGTGCCACCGCCCACTACCCGGGGCCGAACACTGAAGCTTTCTTT
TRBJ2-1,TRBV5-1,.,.,CASSLALSSHNEQFF,TGCGCCAGCAGCTTGGCGTTATCCAGTCACAATGAGCAGTTCTTC
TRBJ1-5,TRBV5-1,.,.,CASSPQSGDQPQHF,TGCGCCAGCAGCCCCCAGTCGGGGGATCAGCCCCAGCATTTT
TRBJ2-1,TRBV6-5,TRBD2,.,CASSTGTKQFF,TGTGCCAGCAGTACCGGGACTAAGCAGTTCTTC
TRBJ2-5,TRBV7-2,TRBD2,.,CASSRGPQRGETQYF,TGTGCCAGCAGCCGCGGGCCTCAGCGGGGGGAGACCCAGTACTTC
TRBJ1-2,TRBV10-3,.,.,CAISEDSLGYTF,TGTGCCATCAGTGAGGACAGCCTGGGCTACACCTTC
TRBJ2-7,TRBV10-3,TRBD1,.,CASRGQGDDEQYF,TGTGCCTCCAGAGGACAGGGGGACGACGAGCAGTACTTC
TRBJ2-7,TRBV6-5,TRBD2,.,CASSSSGRDYEQYF,TGTGCCAGCAGTTCAAGCGGGAGAGACTACGAGCAGTACTTC
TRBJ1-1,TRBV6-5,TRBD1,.,CASTSGGRPRHVF,TGTGCCAGCACCTCAGGGGGCAGGCCCCGGCACGTCTTT
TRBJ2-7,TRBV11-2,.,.,CASSLPPTGPYEQYF,TGTGCCAGCAGCTTACCGCCGACAGGTCCCTACGAGCAGTACTTC
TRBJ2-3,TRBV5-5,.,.,CASSLGRLGGTDTQYF,TGTGCCAGCAGCTTGGGGCGGTTGGGGGGCACAGATACGCAGTATTTT
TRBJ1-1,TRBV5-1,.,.,CASSLAPSSMNTEAFF,TGCGCCAGCAGCTTGGCTCCATCCTCCATGAACACTGAAGCTTTCTTT
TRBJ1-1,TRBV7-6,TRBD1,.,CASSRDRGREYTEAFF,TGTGCCAGCAGCCGCGACAGGGGTCGGGAATACACTGAAGCTTTCTTT
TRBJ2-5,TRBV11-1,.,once,CASSPPGVGQYF,TGTGCCAGCAGCCCCCCTGGGGTCGGCCAGTACTTC